The rows below give T cell receptor beta chains drawn from one sample of a study of shared clonotypes between healthy human individuals. This table comes from immunoSEQ multiplex PCR, and its TCRdb copy is limited to in-frame clones, with some not included. The table has 2 million to 2.5 million clones, just over 90% seen once. Sequencing used naive CD4+ T cells from PBMCs. The receptors shown here come from a man aged 18 to 35 in good health. Some clones in this sample may be carry-over from other donors' samples. Each CDR3 is given with its conserved first and last residue. Fields, in order: J gene, V gene, D gene, clone size, CDR3 DNA, CDR3 protein. D genes are given only for firm matches. Size tells how often a clone was seen (once, few, many) or the class of an expanded clone, and some rows leave it out.

>TRBJ2-1|TRBV5-1|TRBD2|NA
TGCGCCAGCAGCTTGGGGGCCCAAGCGGGAGGGCCCGGTGAGCAGTTCTTC
CASSLGAQAGGPGEQFF
>TRBJ2-3|TRBV7-3|NA|NA
TGTGCCAGCAGCTTTGCGAGCACAGATACGCAGTATTTT
CASSFASTDTQYF
>TRBJ2-7|TRBV18|TRBD2|NA
TGTGCCAGCTCACTATTGGGAAGCGGGACTTCCTACGAGCAGTACTTC
CASSLLGSGTSYEQYF
>TRBJ2-7|TRBV30|TRBD1|NA
TGTGCCTGGAGACCGGGACAGGGTGCCTACGAGCAGTACTTC
CAWRPGQGAYEQYF
>TRBJ2-7|TRBV6-1|TRBD2|NA
TGTGCCAGCAGTGAAGCGTATAGCGGGAGCTCCTACGAGCAGTACTTC
CASSEAYSGSSYEQYF
>TRBJ2-2|TRBV7-9|TRBD2|NA
TGTGCTCATCCTCCGGGGACTAGCGGGAGAACCGGGGAGCTGTTTTTT
CAHPPGTSGRTGELFF
>TRBJ2-7|TRBV7-3|NA|NA
TGTGCCAGCAGCTTAACGGGGAATGGTATCGACGAGCAGTACTTC
CASSLTGNGIDEQYF
>TRBJ2-7|TRBV5-5|NA|NA
TGTGCCAGCAGCTCTCAGGGCCACTCCTACGAGCAGTACTTC
CASSSQGHSYEQYF
>TRBJ2-7|TRBV28|NA|NA
TGTGCCAGCAGTCTGGCCCCAGCGGTATACGAGCAGTACTTC
CASSLAPAVYEQYF
>TRBJ2-7|TRBV7-6|NA|NA
TGTGCCAGCAGCCAGGACTTGACTTCCGCCTACGAGCAGTACTTC
CASSQDLTSAYEQYF
>TRBJ2-7|TRBV18|TRBD1|NA
TGTGCCAGCTCATCTAGGGACAGGGAGAACTACGAGCAGTACTTC
CASSSRDRENYEQYF
>TRBJ2-5|TRBV29-1|NA|NA
TGCAGCGTTGTAGCGCCAGCCCCAGAGACCCAGTACTTC
CSVVAPAPETQYF
>TRBJ2-7|TRBV5-4|NA|once
TGTGCCAGCAGACTGGACAGAAACTCCTACGAGCAGTACTTC
CASRLDRNSYEQYF
>TRBJ2-7|TRBV30|NA|NA
TGTGCCTGGACCCCAGGGGCAGGTCTAGGGAACGAGCAGTACTTC
CAWTPGAGLGNEQYF
>TRBJ2-2|TRBV28|NA|few
TGTGCCAGCAGTTCGCCGGGACAGAACACCGGGGAGCTGTTTTTT
CASSSPGQNTGELFF
>TRBJ1-3|TRBV7-9|NA|NA
TGTGCCAGCAGCCCGATCGCGATCTCTGGAAACACCATATATTTT
CASSPIAISGNTIYF
>TRBJ2-7|TRBV5-1|NA|NA
TGCGCCAGCAGCTTGGGGGACGCTCCCTACGAGCAGTACTTC
CASSLGDAPYEQYF
>TRBJ2-3|TRBV7-2|NA|NA
TGTGCCAGCAGCTTGGGGCAGCCCACAGATACGCAGTATTTT
CASSLGQPTDTQYF
>TRBJ2-5|TRBV19|TRBD1|NA
TGTGCCAGTAGTATATACGGGACAGGGGGAGAGACCCAGTACTTC
CASSIYGTGGETQYF
>TRBJ1-6|TRBV4-3|NA|NA
TGCGCCAGCAGCCAAGATTGGGACAAGATCCTGAGCTCCTATAATTCACCCCTCCACTTT
CASSQDWDKILSSYNSPLHF
>TRBJ2-2|TRBV2|NA|NA
TGTGCCAGCACGTGGGAGAACACCGGGGAGCTGTTTTTT
CASTWENTGELFF
>TRBJ2-3|TRBV7-2|NA|NA
TGTGCCAGCAGCTTAGGAGTAGGGTTCACAGATACGCAGTATTTT
CASSLGVGFTDTQYF
>TRBJ2-1|TRBV6-6|NA|NA
TGTGCCAGCAGTTACTCCCTATGGAATGAGCAGTTCTTC
CASSYSLWNEQFF
>TRBJ1-4|TRBV5-1|TRBD1|NA
TGCGCCAGCAGCTTGGAAGGAGGGGGCGCCGGTGAAAAACTGTTTTTT
CASSLEGGGAGEKLFF
>TRBJ2-5|TRBV11-3|NA|once
TGTGCCAGCAGCTTGGGAAAAGAGACCCAGTACTTC
CASSLGKETQYF